The present entry profiles one TCR beta chain with its context. As yet, its antigen is unknown. This specimen comes from a study of T cell responses to AZD1222 COVID-19 vaccine. General study points: Females made up more of the donors, who were largely white British, and clonal diversity may have come out too low. Nearly half of spike-specific TCRs reportedly target unmutated variant regions. The study sampled repertoires only after the peak T cell response.

Repertoires were generated with immunoSEQ multiplex PCR, while TCRdb's copy carries only in-frame clones and drops some. The sample holds about 100,000 clones; 85% to 95% are singletons and the top ten take around 6.6%. There are 13 residues in the CDR3. Germline CDR1 reads SGHTA; CDR2 reads FQGNSA. Trimming took off 2 bases at V and 2 bases at J, with 7 bases between the two ends. V gene TRBV7-2 combines with J gene TRBJ2-7, with D possibly being TRBD1 or TRBD2 (5 bases each). This TCR came from an adult who received the AZD1222 COVID-19 vaccine. The input for sequencing was peripheral blood, taken 28 days after the second AZD1222 dose. The CDR3 reads CASSLRDAYEQYF. The CDR3 DNA is TGTGCCAGCAGCTTACGGGACGCCTACGAGCAGTACTTC.